These 24 T cell receptor beta chains share one sample of origin, sequenced in a study of cytomegalovirus exposure and HLA in healthy donors (dated by TCRdb to about 2017). Library prep was done by the immunoSEQ multiplex PCR assay. TCRdb took over this immuneACCESS table, retaining in-frame rearrangements with V and J assigned. Such tables are incomplete; in checked studies, under half of the missing clones stem from an unresolved V gene, and the remainder is unexplained. This sample holds some 45,000 clones; about 90% were observed only once. In total, the top ten clones hold roughly 5.2% of the sample. Sequencing used PBMCs. The receptor set was obtained from a man aged 18 to 35 in good health and CMV-seronegative.

The chain combines TRBV28 with TRBJ2-1; a possible D gene is TRBD2 (7 bases). The CDR3 runs to 15 residues. V was shortened by 2 bases and J by 12 bases, with 20 bases between the two germline ends. Germline loops: CDR1 MDHEN, CDR2 SYDVKM. DNA for the CDR3: TGTGCCAGCAGTTTAGGGACTACTCTGCAAGGGGGGCAGTTCTTC. Encoded protein: CASSLGTTLQGGQFF.

The rearrangement uses TRBV4-1 and TRBJ2-1, with 13 positions matching TRBD2. Germline CDR1 is MGHRA and CDR2 is YSYEKL. The V and J ends lost 0 bases and 2 bases, in that order; junction bases with no gene match: 1. This CDR3 is 17 amino acids long. CDR3 sequence (DNA): TGCGCCAGCAGCCAAGAGGGGACTAGCGGGACCTACAATGAGCAGTTCTTC. Its protein product is CASSQEGTSGTYNEQFF.

The chain couples TRBV13 to TRBJ2-2; weak D call: TRBD1 (6 bases). Trimming stripped 5 bases from V and 0 bases from J, with 19 bases between. This CDR3 is 18 amino acids long. Germline lookup yields CDR1 PRHDT and CDR2 FYEKMQ (reference sequence). In DNA, the CDR3 is TGTGCCAGCAGCCCCGGGACAACCTTTTTTGCGAACACCGGGGAGCTGTTTTTT. Its translation is CASSPGTTFFANTGELFF.

About this clone: One junction end does not reproduce the germline sequence, and a read error may be involved. V and J are TRBV27 and TRBJ1-4; D perhaps matches TRBD1 (6 bases). Germline CDR1 reads MNHEY; CDR2 reads SMNVEV (reference sequence). The CDR3 totals 14 residues. The CDR3 sequence is CASGETGRRGKTVF. The CDR3 coding sequence is TGTGCCAGTGGAGAGACAGGTAGAAGAGGAAAAACTGTTTTT.

The chain has TRBV5-1 and TRBJ2-2; tentative D call: TRBD2 (6 bases). CDR3 size: 14 residues. Trimming stripped 3 bases from V and 9 bases from J, with 15 bases between. Germline lookup yields CDR1 SGHRS and CDR2 YFSETQ. Here the CDR3 DNA reads TGCGCCAGCAGCTCCGAACCACGGGAGCGGGAGCTGTTTTTT. Its protein is CASSSEPRERELFF. Complete variable domain (other parts from reference TRBV5-1 and TRBJ2-2): KAGVTQTPRYLIKTRGQQVTLSCSPISGHRSVSWYQQTPGQGLQFLFEYFSETQRNKGNFPGRFSGRQFSNSRSEMNVSTLELGDSALYLCASSSEPRERELFFGEGSRLTVL.

This chain links TRBV28 with TRBJ2-3; a weak D match, TRBD1 (6 bases). Per germline, CDR1 MDHEN and CDR2 SYDVKM. V was clipped by 7 bases and J by 7 bases, with 18 bases between them. The CDR3 has 14 residues. Here the CDR3 reads CASNQGGPFYTQYF. CDR3 in DNA: TGTGCCAGCAACCAAGGGGGACCCTTCTATACGCAGTATTTT. Filled out from reference TRBV28 and TRBJ2-3, the complete variable domain reads DVKVTQSSRYLVKRTGEKVFLECVQDMDHENMFWYRQDPGLGLRLIYFSYDVKMKEKGDIPEGYSVSREKKERFSLILESASTNQTSMYLCASNQGGPFYTQYFGPGTRLTVL.

J is TRBJ2-3 and V is TRBV7-9; D not certain. CDR3 length: 11 residues. The germline gives CDR1 SEHNR, CDR2 FQNEAQ (reference sequence). V lost 2 bases and J lost 10, with 7 bases in between. The CDR3 nucleotides read TGTGCCAGCAGCTTATCTCCCCCGCAGTATTTT. Protein: CASSLSPPQYF.

The rearrangement links TRBV11-2 to TRBJ1-1, with unresolved D. The CDR3 is 13 residues long. CDR1 SGHAT and CDR2 FQNNGV come from the germline V gene. Trimming removed 1 base from V and 12 bases from J, with 15 bases in between. CDR3 loop: CASSLGGSRTPFF. CDR3 sequence (DNA): TGTGCCAGCAGCTTAGGCGGGAGCCGGACCCCTTTCTTT.

The chain joins TRBV5-4 to TRBJ2-3, with 7 bases fitting TRBD1. The CDR3 consists of 17 residues. J gave up 6 bases and V 0 bases, and 13 bases lay outside the gene matches. Germline-derived CDR1 and CDR2 are SGHNT and YYREEE (reference sequence). The CDR3 sequence is CASSLEGGESPTDTQYF. The CDR3 region has the DNA TGTGCCAGCAGCTTGGAAGGGGGCGAGTCTCCCACGGATACGCAGTATTTT.

The chain joins TRBV7-2 to TRBJ1-1; D gene ambiguous. The germline gives CDR1 SGHTA, CDR2 FQGNSA. This CDR3 has 15 residues. With 1 base removed from V and 1 base from J, the gap between germline ends came to 10 bases. The CDR3 nucleotides read TGTGCCAGCAGCTTAGTCCCGGGTACGAACACTGAAGCTTTCTTT. Protein product: CASSLVPGTNTEAFF.

This clone appeared a single time. V and J are TRBV6-6 and TRBJ2-1, with 9 bases aligning to TRBD2. The germline CDR1 and CDR2 sequences are MNHNY and SVGAGI (reference sequence). The CDR3 has 15 amino acids. J gave up 3 bases and V 5 bases, and 5 bases lay outside the gene matches. The CDR3 DNA sequence: TGTGCCAGCAGTAGACTAGCGGAGCTCTACAATGAGCAGTTCTTC. Protein sequence: CASSRLAELYNEQFF.

The gene calls are TRBV5-6 and TRBJ2-5; possible D gene TRBD2, 5 bases. V lost 2 bases and J 1 base, leaving 9 bases between the germline ends. CDR1 SGHDT and CDR2 YYEEEE come from the germline V gene. The CDR3 length is 14 residues. Here the CDR3 DNA reads TGTGCCAGCAGCTTAGGCGGGCCCCAAGAGACCCAGTACTTC. It encodes CASSLGGPQETQYF.

The genes are TRBV7-2 and TRBJ2-7, with a weak D call TRBD2 (6 bases). Germline V CDR1 and CDR2: SGHTA, FQGNSA. V lost 5 bases and J 3 bases, leaving 11 bases between the germline ends. The CDR3 is 13 residues long. The CDR3 is CASSRGGNYEQYF. CDR3 nucleotides: TGTGCCAGCAGCCGGGGAGGAAACTACGAGCAGTACTTC.

The gene calls are TRBV11-1 and TRBJ1-2; the match to TRBD1 covers 10 bases. Germline V gene data show CDR1 as SGHAT and CDR2 as FQDESV (reference sequence). The CDR3 is 14 amino acids. V trimming: 6 bases; J trimming: 4 bases; junction bases outside the gene matches: 5. In nucleotides, the CDR3 is TGTGCCAGCAGTCGGGACAGGGGTCCCTATGGCTACACCTTC. Translation: CASSRDRGPYGYTF.

This clone is classed as large. The V call is TRBV5-1, the J call TRBJ2-7; 11 positions match TRBD2. Germline V gene sequence: CDR1 SGHRS, CDR2 YFSETQ. V shed 3 bases and J 3 bases; nucleotides not matched to a gene: 5. This CDR3 is 15 amino acids long. Here the CDR3 reads CASSSLAGVDYEQYF. DNA for the CDR3: TGCGCCAGCAGCTCACTAGCGGGGGTGGACTACGAGCAGTACTTC.

This chain connects TRBV28 to TRBJ2-5, with 10 bases aligning to TRBD1. The junction had 7 bases not matched to a gene; V was cut back by 4 bases and J by 5 bases. CDR1 MDHEN and CDR2 SYDVKM come from the germline V gene. The CDR3 extends over 15 amino acids. CDR3 residues: CASSSPTGGRETQYF. The CDR3 nucleotides are TGTGCCAGCAGTTCCCCGACAGGGGGCCGGGAGACCCAGTACTTC.

The V gene is TRBV5-1, the J gene TRBJ2-1, with 12 bases fitting TRBD2. The CDR3 sequence is 15 residues long. Germline loops: CDR1 SGHRS, CDR2 YFSETQ. Germline trimming cut 3 bases from V and 8 bases from J; bases unmatched to any gene: 6. CDR3 protein: CASSSSGRALDEQFF. The CDR3 coding sequence is TGCGCCAGCAGCTCTAGCGGGAGGGCCCTCGATGAGCAGTTCTTC.

V gene TRBV6-5 combines with J gene TRBJ2-3; 9 nucleotides match TRBD2. Germline loops: CDR1 MNHEY, CDR2 SVGAGI. This CDR3 is built from 15 residues. With 5 bases clipped from V and 4 bases from J, the junction kept 7 bases outside the gene matches. CDR3 coding DNA: TGTGCCAGCAGTAAGACTAGCGGAGGCCCAGATACGCAGTATTTT. The encoded protein is CASSKTSGGPDTQYF.

The chain has TRBV15 and TRBJ2-7, with TRBD2 identical over 10 bases. The CDR3 sequence is 14 residues long. Losses at the gene ends were 1 base for V and 6 bases for J; bases not matched to a gene: 3. Germline V gives CDR1 LNHNV, CDR2 YYDKDF (reference sequence). CDR3 sequence: CATSRVTSGVEQYF. Here the CDR3 DNA reads TGTGCCACCAGCAGAGTTACTAGCGGGGTCGAGCAGTACTTC.

This chain joins TRBV7-8 and TRBJ2-5; D is undetermined. Germline V gene data show CDR1 as SGHVS and CDR2 as FQNEAQ. Deletions cut 1 base from V and 4 bases from J, with 10 bases between. This CDR3 has 14 amino acids. The CDR3 region is CASSLGSLGETQYF. As DNA, the CDR3 is TGTGCCAGCAGCTTAGGCTCCCTCGGAGAGACCCAGTACTTC.

The genes are TRBV25-1 and TRBJ2-2, with 9 bases aligning to TRBD1. The J segment lost 2 bases and the V segment lost 5 bases, leaving 6 bases of the junction unmatched. In germline, CDR1 is MGHDK, CDR2 SYGVNS. This CDR3 region has 16 residues. CDR3 DNA sequence: TGTGCCAGCAGTATACGGACAGGGGTAAACACCGGGGAGCTGTTTTTT. This codes for CASSIRTGVNTGELFF.

The CDR3 reads CASSISAGVLHEQYF. DNA for the CDR3: TGTGCCAGTAGTATATCGGCGGGAGTGTTACACGAGCAGTACTTC. The chain carries TRBV19 and TRBJ2-7; TRBD2 matches at 7 bases. CDR1 LNHDA and CDR2 SQIVND come from the germline V gene (reference sequence). The CDR3 is 15 residues long. With 2 bases clipped from V and 5 bases from J, the junction kept 9 bases outside the gene matches.

In its sample, this clone was seen once. CDR3 sequence (DNA): TGTGCCAGCACCGGACTAGCGGGACAGAATGAGCAGTTCTTC. Translation: CASTGLAGQNEQFF. The chain carries TRBV6-1 and TRBJ2-1; the match to TRBD2 covers 12 bases. After removal of 7 bases from V and 7 bases from J, the junction contained 5 bases not matched to a gene. Germline V CDR1 and CDR2: MNHNS, SASEGT. The CDR3 is made up of 14 amino acids.

The chain has TRBV5-4 and TRBJ2-3; TRBD2 matches 7 bases. Germline-derived CDR1 and CDR2 are SGHNT and YYREEE (reference sequence). The CDR3 is 15 amino acids. V dropped 1 base and J dropped 4; count of bases not matched to a gene: 6. The CDR3 sequence: CASSLPREGADTQYF. The CDR3, as DNA: TGTGCCAGCAGCTTGCCCAGGGAGGGAGCAGATACGCAGTATTTT.